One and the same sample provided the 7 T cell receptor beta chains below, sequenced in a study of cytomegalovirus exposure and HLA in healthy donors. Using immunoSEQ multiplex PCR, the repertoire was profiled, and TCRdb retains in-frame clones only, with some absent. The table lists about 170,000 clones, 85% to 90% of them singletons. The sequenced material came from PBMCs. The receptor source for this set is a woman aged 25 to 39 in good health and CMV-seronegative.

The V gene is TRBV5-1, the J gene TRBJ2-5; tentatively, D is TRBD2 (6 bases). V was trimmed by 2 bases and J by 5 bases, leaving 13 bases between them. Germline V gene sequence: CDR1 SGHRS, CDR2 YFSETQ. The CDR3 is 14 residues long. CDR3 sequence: CASSLSGDAETQYF. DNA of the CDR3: TGCGCCAGCAGCTTATCGGGGGATGCGGAGACCCAGTACTTC. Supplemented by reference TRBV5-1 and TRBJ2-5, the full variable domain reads KAGVTQTPRYLIKTRGQQVTLSCSPISGHRSVSWYQQTPGQGLQFLFEYFSETQRNKGNFPGRFSGRQFSNSRSEMNVSTLELGDSALYLCASSLSGDAETQYFGPGTRLLVL.

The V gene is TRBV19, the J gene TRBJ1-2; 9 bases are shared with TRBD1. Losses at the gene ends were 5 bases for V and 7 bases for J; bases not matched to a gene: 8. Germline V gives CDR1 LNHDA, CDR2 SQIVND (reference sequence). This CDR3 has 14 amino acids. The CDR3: CASSAGQGTPGYTF. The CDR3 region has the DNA TGTGCCAGTAGTGCGGGACAGGGAACCCCTGGCTACACCTTC.

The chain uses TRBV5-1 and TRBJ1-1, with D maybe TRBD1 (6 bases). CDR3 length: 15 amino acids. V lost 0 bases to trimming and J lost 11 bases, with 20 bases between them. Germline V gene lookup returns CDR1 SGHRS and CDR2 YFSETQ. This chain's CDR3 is CASSLDTGPPSEAFF. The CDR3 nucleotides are TGCGCCAGCAGCTTGGATACAGGGCCCCCCTCAGAGGCTTTCTTT.

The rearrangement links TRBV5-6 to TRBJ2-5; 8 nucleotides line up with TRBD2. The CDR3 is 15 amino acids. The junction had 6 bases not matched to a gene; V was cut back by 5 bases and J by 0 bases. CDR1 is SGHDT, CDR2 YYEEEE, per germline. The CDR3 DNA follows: TGTGCCAGCAGTTTAGCGGGGCGGTACCAAGAGACCCAGTACTTC. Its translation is CASSLAGRYQETQYF.

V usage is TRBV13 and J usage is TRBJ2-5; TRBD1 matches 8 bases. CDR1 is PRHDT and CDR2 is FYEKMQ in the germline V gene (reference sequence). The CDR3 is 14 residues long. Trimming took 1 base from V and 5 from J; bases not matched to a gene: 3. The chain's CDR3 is CASSLATGVETQYF. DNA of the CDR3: TGTGCCAGCAGCTTAGCGACAGGGGTGGAGACCCAGTACTTC. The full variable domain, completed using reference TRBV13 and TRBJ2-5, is AAGVIQSPRHLIKEKRETATLKCYPIPRHDTVYWYQQGPGQDPQFLISFYEKMQSDKGSIPDRFSAQQFSDYHSELNMSSLELGDSALYFCASSLATGVETQYFGPGTRLLVL.

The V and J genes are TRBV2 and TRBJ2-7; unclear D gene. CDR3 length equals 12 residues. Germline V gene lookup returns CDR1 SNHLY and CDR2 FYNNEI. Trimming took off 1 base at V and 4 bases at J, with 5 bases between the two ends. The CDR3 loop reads CASSEGVYEQYF. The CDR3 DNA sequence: TGTGCCAGCAGTGAAGGTGTATACGAGCAGTACTTC.

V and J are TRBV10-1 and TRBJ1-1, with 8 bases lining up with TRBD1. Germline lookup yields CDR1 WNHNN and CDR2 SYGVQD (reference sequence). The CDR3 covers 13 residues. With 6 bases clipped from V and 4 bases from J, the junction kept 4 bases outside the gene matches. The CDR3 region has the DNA TGCGCCAGCAGACGCGACAGGGGCACTGAAGCTTTCTTT. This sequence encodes CASRRDRGTEAFF.